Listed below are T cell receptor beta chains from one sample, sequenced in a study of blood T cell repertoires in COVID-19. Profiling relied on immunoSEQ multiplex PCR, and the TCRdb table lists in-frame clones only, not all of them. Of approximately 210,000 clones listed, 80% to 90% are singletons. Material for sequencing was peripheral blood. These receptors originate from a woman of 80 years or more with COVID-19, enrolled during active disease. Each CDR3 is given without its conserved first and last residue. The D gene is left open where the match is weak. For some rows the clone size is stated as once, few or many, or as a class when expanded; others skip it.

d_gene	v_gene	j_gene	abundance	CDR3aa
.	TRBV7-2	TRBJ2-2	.	ASSFEGTTGELF
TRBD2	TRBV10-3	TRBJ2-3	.	ATGLAPDTQY
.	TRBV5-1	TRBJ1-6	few	ASSLGSGGNSPLH
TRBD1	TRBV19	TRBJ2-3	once	ASRDRGADTQY
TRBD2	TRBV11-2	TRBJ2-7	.	ASSFGTSGAPYEQY
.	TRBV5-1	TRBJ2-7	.	ASSLAHGSSYEQY
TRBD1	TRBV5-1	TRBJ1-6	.	ASSLGGQEYSPLH
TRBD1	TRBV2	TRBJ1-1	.	ASRGQGFEAF
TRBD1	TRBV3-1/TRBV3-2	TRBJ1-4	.	ASSRGRGLF
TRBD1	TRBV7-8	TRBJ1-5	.	ASSWGQGANQPQH
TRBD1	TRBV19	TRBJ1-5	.	ASSLGTGNQPQH
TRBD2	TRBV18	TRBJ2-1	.	ASSPLLAGYNEQF
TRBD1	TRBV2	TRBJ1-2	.	ASRDRGQDPYT
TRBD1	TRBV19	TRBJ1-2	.	ASTLGQGGSYGYT
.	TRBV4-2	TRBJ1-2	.	ASSQDLTGNYGYT
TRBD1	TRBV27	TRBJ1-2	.	ASSLDRAYGYT
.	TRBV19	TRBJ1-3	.	ASSAGSGNTIY
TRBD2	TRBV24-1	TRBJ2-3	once	ATSDASPTSGGGDTQY
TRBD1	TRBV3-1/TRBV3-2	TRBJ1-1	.	ASRQDRMAF
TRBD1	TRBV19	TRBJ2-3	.	ASSTRTGSTDTQY
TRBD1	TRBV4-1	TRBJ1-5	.	ASDRGFSNQPQH
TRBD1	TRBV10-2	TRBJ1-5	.	ASRRTGELQPQH
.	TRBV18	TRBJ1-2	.	ASSPTGNYGYT
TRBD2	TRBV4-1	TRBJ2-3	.	ASSHLAGGLTDTQY
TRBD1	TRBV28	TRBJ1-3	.	ASSLQQGAGGNTIY
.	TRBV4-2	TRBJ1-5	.	ASSQAGGNQPQH
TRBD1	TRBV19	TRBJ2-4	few	ASSILTGDVIQY
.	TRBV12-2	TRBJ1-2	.	ASRSPRTGRAVYGYT
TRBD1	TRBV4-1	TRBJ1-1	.	ASSQDTGGDTEAF
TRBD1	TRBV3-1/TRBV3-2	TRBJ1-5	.	ASSLTLGQGLH
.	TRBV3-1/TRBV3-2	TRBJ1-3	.	ASSQEGRAGNTIY
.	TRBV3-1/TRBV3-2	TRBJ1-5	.	ASSVGRGSNQPQH
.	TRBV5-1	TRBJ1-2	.	ASSPGTPANYGYT
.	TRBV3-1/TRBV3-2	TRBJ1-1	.	ASSQVVGISGRPEAF
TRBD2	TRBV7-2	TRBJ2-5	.	ASSPRLSGGGGETQY
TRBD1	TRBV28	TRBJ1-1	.	ASNINRGLTNTEAF
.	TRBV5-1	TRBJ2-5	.	ASSSTPGTYPETQY
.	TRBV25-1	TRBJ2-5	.	ASSEGDMRKETQY
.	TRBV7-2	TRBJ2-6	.	ASSLSGGVSGANVLT
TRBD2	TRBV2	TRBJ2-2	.	ASRAGGRGELF
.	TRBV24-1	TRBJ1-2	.	ATSEGTRDVNGYT